Below, 21 T cell receptor beta chains from the same sample are listed, as sequenced in a study of radiotherapy plus CTLA-4 blockade in lung cancer listed by TCRdb under 2018. The protocol used for the library was the immunoSEQ multiplex PCR assay. What TCRdb holds here is the immuneACCESS table cut down to in-frame rearrangements. Part of the clones is not present; checked against another copy, under half of the missing clones reflect an unresolved V gene, and the others are unexplained. This sample comprises about 62,000 clones, 70% to 80% of them detected only once. Together, the top ten hold around 3% of the sample. The sample in question was peripheral blood, obtained from a patient treated with radiotherapy plus ipilimumab. The receptors come from a human donor with non-small cell lung cancer who had a complete response to radiotherapy plus ipilimumab.

For this clone: At one end the junction does not follow the germline gene, possibly because of a read error. Other DNA sequences in this sample translate to the same CDR3. The chain recombines TRBV11-2 with TRBJ1-1; possibly TRBD1 for D (5 bases). This CDR3 is built from 12 residues. Germline V CDR1 and CDR2: SGHAT, FQNNGV. CDR3 loop: CASSLAPGRAFF. CDR3 sequence (DNA): TGTGCCAGCAGTTTAGCCCCAGGGCGAGCTTTCTTT.

This chain connects TRBV5-5 to TRBJ2-7; no reliable D call. The CDR3 extends over 15 amino acids. Germline assignment: CDR1 SGHKS and CDR2 YYEKEE (reference sequence). V was shortened by 4 bases and J by 5 bases, with 19 bases between the two germline ends. DNA of the CDR3: TGTGCCAGCAGCACCGGGTCCTCTCAAAAAAACGAGCAGTACTTC. Translated: CASSTGSSQKNEQYF. Supplemented by reference TRBV5-5 and TRBJ2-7, the full variable domain reads DAGVTQSPTHLIKTRGQQVTLRCSPISGHKSVSWYQQVLGQGPQFIFQYYEKEERGRGNFPDRFSARQFPNYSSELNVNALLLGDSALYLCASSTGSSQKNEQYFGPGTRLTVT.

This clone was seen only a few times. This chain connects TRBV19 to TRBJ2-7, with 10 bases that match TRBD1. Germline V gene data show CDR1 as LNHDA and CDR2 as SQIVND (reference sequence). J lost 2 bases, V lost 6 bases, and 7 bases had no gene match. The CDR3 runs 15 residues. The CDR3 nucleotides read TGTGCCAGTAGCGACCGGGACAGGGGCACCTACGAGCAGTACTTC. Its protein product is CASSDRDRGTYEQYF.

The chain couples TRBV2 to TRBJ2-7; TRBD1 agrees at 7 bases. The length of the CDR3 is 13 residues. After removal of 7 bases from V and 6 bases from J, the junction contained 9 bases not matched to a gene. Germline V gene sequence: CDR1 SNHLY, CDR2 FYNNEI. CDR3 sequence reads: CASKRTGRSEQYF. CDR3 bases: TGTGCCAGCAAGAGGACAGGACGGAGCGAGCAGTACTTC.

This clone has only a few counts. V gene TRBV6-5 combines with J gene TRBJ2-3, with TRBD2 identical over 10 bases. CDR1 MNHEY and CDR2 SVGAGI come from the germline V gene. The CDR3 has 16 residues. With 0 bases clipped from V and 1 base from J, the junction kept 1 base outside the gene matches. Here the CDR3 reads CASSYSLAGGTDTQYF. Written as DNA, the CDR3 is TGTGCCAGCAGTTACTCGCTAGCGGGGGGCACAGATACGCAGTATTTT.

This chain joins TRBV7-9 and TRBJ2-1; 11 positions match TRBD2. Germline V CDR1 and CDR2: SEHNR, FQNEAQ (reference sequence). The CDR3 spans 18 residues. Germline trimming cut 4 bases from V and 0 bases from J; bases unmatched to any gene: 8. The CDR3 here is CASSSGGTSGFSYNEQFF. The CDR3 coding sequence is TGTGCCAGCAGCTCAGGGGGGACTAGCGGATTCTCCTACAATGAGCAGTTCTTC.

This rearrangement joins TRBV2 to TRBJ2-7; weak D call: TRBD2 (7 bases). The CDR3 is made up of 15 amino acids. Germline V gene data show CDR1 as SNHLY and CDR2 as FYNNEI. V was pared by 6 bases and J by 2 bases, with 17 bases between. The CDR3 protein is CASRDPVGGPYEQYF. In nucleotides, the CDR3 is TGTGCCAGCAGGGATCCGGTCGGGGGGCCCTACGAGCAGTACTTC.

In this sample, this clone turned up a few times. The chain couples TRBV7-8 to TRBJ2-1; 12 nucleotides align to TRBD2. V lost 5 bases to trimming and J lost 9 bases; unmatched junction nucleotides: 11. Per germline, CDR1 SGHVS and CDR2 FQNEAQ. The CDR3 spans 16 residues. The CDR3 here is CASSPNRASGRGEQFF. In DNA form, the CDR3 reads TGTGCCAGCAGCCCGAATAGGGCTAGCGGGAGGGGTGAGCAGTTCTTC.

This chain links TRBV2 with TRBJ2-3; 12 nucleotides agree with TRBD2. Germline V lookup: CDR1 SNHLY, CDR2 FYNNEI. The V segment lost 6 bases and the J segment 0 bases; nucleotides outside the gene matches: 16. The CDR3 is 20 residues long. Written as DNA, the CDR3 is TGTGCCAGCAGGTCGGGGGGACGACTAGCGGGAGCCACTAGCACAGATACGCAGTATTTT. Its translation: CASRSGGRLAGATSTDTQYF.

This rearrangement joins TRBV2 to TRBJ1-6; D might be TRBD1 (6 bases). The germline V gene has CDR1 SNHLY and CDR2 FYNNEI. CDR3 length: 15 residues. Trimming left V 10 bases short and J 10 bases short, with 23 bases between. The CDR3 here is CATLGAGGPSSPLHF. DNA for the CDR3: TGTGCCACCCTAGGGGCCGGGGGGCCAAGCTCACCCCTCCACTTT.

This clone was counted many times. V and J are TRBV6-6 and TRBJ1-4; 8 nucleotides agree with TRBD1. Germline CDR1 reads MNHNY; CDR2 reads SVGAGI (reference sequence). This CDR3 comprises 14 residues. The junction had 7 bases not matched to a gene; V was cut back by 5 bases and J by 8 bases. In DNA form, the CDR3 reads TGTGCCAGCAGTGCCGACAGGGGCCAAGAAAAACTGTTTTTT. As protein: CASSADRGQEKLFF.

A few counts support this clone. The chain uses TRBV6-5 and TRBJ2-7; 12 positions agree with TRBD1. The CDR3 loop spans 14 amino acids. J gave up 10 bases and V 6 bases, and 10 bases lay outside the gene matches. Per germline, CDR1 MNHEY and CDR2 SVGAGI. The CDR3: CASSWAGTGGEQYF. The CDR3 nucleotides read TGTGCCAGCAGCTGGGCCGGGACAGGGGGCGAACAGTACTTC.

The V gene is TRBV4-1, the J gene TRBJ2-7; 7 bases fit TRBD1. This CDR3 contains 18 residues. Trimming took 0 bases from V and 2 from J; bases not matched to a gene: 13. Germline loops: CDR1 MGHRA, CDR2 YSYEKL. The CDR3 bases are TGCGCCAGCAGCCAAGACGACCCCGGGACAGCAACCCCCTACGAGCAGTACTTC. This sequence encodes CASSQDDPGTATPYEQYF.

CDR3 residues: CAWSVRQTGGYTF. CDR3 in DNA: TGTGCCTGGAGTGTACGACAGACCGGGGGCTACACCTTC. This chain links TRBV30 with TRBJ1-2, with D perhaps matching TRBD1 (5 bases). Germline CDR1 reads GTSNPN; CDR2 reads SVGIG (reference sequence). This CDR3 has 13 residues. V gave up 0 bases and J gave up 8 bases, with 13 bases separating them.

This sequence joins TRBV18 and TRBJ2-3, with 7 bases that match TRBD1. V lost 3 bases, J lost 6 bases, and 3 bases stayed unmatched. From germline, CDR1 is KGHSH and CDR2 LQKENI. This CDR3 contains 13 residues. The CDR3 DNA sequence: TGTGCCAGCTCACCGACAGGGCCGGATACGCAGTATTTT. Its protein is CASSPTGPDTQYF.

V gene TRBV27 combines with J gene TRBJ1-2; no clear D. The V and J ends lost 3 bases and 3 bases respectively, with 8 bases between them. Germline V gene data show CDR1 as MNHEY and CDR2 as SMNVEV (reference sequence). This CDR3 is built from 13 residues. The CDR3 is CASSFRSYYGYTF. In DNA form, the CDR3 reads TGTGCCAGCAGTTTTCGAAGCTACTATGGCTACACCTTC.

This chain uses TRBV7-3 with TRBJ2-1; a weak D match, TRBD1 (5 bases). Germline V lookup: CDR1 SGHTA, CDR2 FQGTGA. Deletions cut 4 bases from V and 7 bases from J, with 17 bases between. The CDR3 totals 15 residues. CDR3 DNA sequence: TGTGCCAGCAGCTCAACCCCAGGGATCTCAAATGAGCAGTTCTTC. This sequence encodes CASSSTPGISNEQFF.

The rearrangement joins TRBV2 to TRBJ2-5, with TRBD2 matching 7 bases. The germline gives CDR1 SNHLY, CDR2 FYNNEI. This CDR3 is 13 amino acids long. V lost 9 bases to trimming and J lost 2 bases; unmatched junction nucleotides: 6. The chain's CDR3 is CASSRGVQETQYF. The CDR3 region has the DNA TGTGCCAGTAGCCGGGGGGTTCAAGAGACCCAGTACTTC.

J is TRBJ1-6 and V is TRBV7-2; a weak D match, TRBD1 (5 bases). The CDR3 has 14 amino acids. Looked up from germline, CDR1 is SGHTA and CDR2 is FQGNSA. Deletions cut 5 bases from V and 6 bases from J, with 11 bases between. The CDR3 spells CASSLYRTNSPLHF. CDR3 bases: TGTGCCAGCAGCCTGTACAGGACTAATTCACCCCTCCACTTT. Supplemented by reference TRBV7-2 and TRBJ1-6, the full variable domain reads GAGVSQSPSNKVTEKGKDVELRCDPISGHTALYWYRQSLGQGLEFLIYFQGNSAPDKSGLPSDRFSAERTGGSVSTLTIQRTQQEDSAVYLCASSLYRTNSPLHFGNGTRLTVT.

This clone showed up just a few times. The gene calls are TRBV29-1 and TRBJ2-7; D is possibly TRBD2 (6 bases). CDR1 and CDR2 from the germline V gene are SQVTM and ANQGSEA. The length of the CDR3 is 14 residues. CDR3 residues: CREAGCQGVFEQYF. Written as DNA, the CDR3 is TGCAGGGAGGCGGGGTGTCAGGGCGTGTTCGAGCAGTACTTC.

The chain recombines TRBV5-4 with TRBJ1-1, with D possibly matching TRBD1 (6 bases). Germline values: CDR1 SGHNT, CDR2 YYREEE (reference sequence). There are 15 residues in the CDR3. V was pared by 3 bases and J by 0 bases, with 12 bases between. The CDR3 here is CASSSQGKLNTEAFF. In nucleotides, the CDR3 is TGTGCCAGCAGCTCCCAGGGGAAATTGAACACTGAAGCTTTCTTT. Variable domain in full (rest from reference TRBV5-4 and TRBJ1-1): ETGVTQSPTHLIKTRGQQVTLRCSSQSGHNTVSWYQQALGQGPQFIFQYYREEENGRGNFPPRFSGLQFPNYSSELNVNALELDDSALYLCASSSQGKLNTEAFFGQGTRLTVV.